The rows below give T cell receptor beta chains drawn from one sample of a study of cytomegalovirus exposure and HLA in healthy donors. Produced via immunoSEQ multiplex PCR; TCRdb's table is partial and in-frame only. The repertoire holds more than 90,000 clones, with around 79% as singletons. Sequences were obtained from PBMCs. Source of these receptors: a woman aged 40 to 49 in good health and CMV-seronegative. CDR3s include the opening cysteine and the closing phenylalanine or tryptophan.

v_call	cdr3_aa
TRBV11-2	CASSPTLGQAPYEQYF
TRBV2	CASSAKQVPGELFF
TRBV11-1	CASSPNSGREETQYF
TRBV7-2	CASSSSGGGYGYTF
TRBV4-3	CASSQVSGGPGNTIYF
TRBV7-9	CASSLAGHYNEQFF
TRBV25-1	CASRDSPMRTGDTEAFF
TRBV9	CASSVGGLGYEQYF
TRBV5-4	CASSLGLAGGSYNEQFF
TRBV19	CASSIATGSSYNSPLHF
TRBV21-1	CASSKWTGCHEQYF
TRBV5-1	CASSPTGRETYGYTF
TRBV5-6	CASSEVTGRETQYF
TRBV7-2	CASSLATGSISPLHF
TRBV30	CACAPDRGEKLFF
TRBV9	CASSVVGQNTEAFF
TRBV11-2	CASSPEDSGNTIYF
TRBV2	CASIQNEQFF
TRBV20-1	CGGFSGNTIYF
TRBV9	CASSVAYRGGEQYF
TRBV29-1	CSVEKSTELFF
TRBV10-3	CAISEIGGSTIYF
TRBV28	CASSPQGAGDQPQHF
TRBV4-2	CASSQDPDTGELFF
TRBV11-2	CASSYSGRAPGELFF
TRBV30	CACLPGQSYEQYF
TRBV2	CASSEALVPQFF
TRBV5-1	CASSLVPGTQETQYF
TRBV19	CASRPLGDRGVQPQHF
TRBV19	CASSRTSGSYEQYF
TRBV6-1	CASLGWGGVTEAFF
TRBV6-5	CASSYSSGLVGGTQYF
TRBV7-8	CASSLEEWTQYF
TRBV19	CASSDRDRVNIQYF
TRBV15	CATSRDGGGINIQYF
TRBV10-3	CAITPEEGANYGYTF